Listed below are T cell receptor beta chains from one sample, sequenced in a study of shared clonotypes between healthy human individuals. The table came from immunoSEQ multiplex PCR; TCRdb's copy has only in-frame clones and leaves some out. The data show more than 2 million clones, roughly 94% seen once. Sample: naive CD4+ T cells sorted from blood. These receptors originate from a man aged 18 to 35 in good health. CDR3s include the opening cysteine and the closing phenylalanine or tryptophan. Each record gives: D gene, V gene, clone size, J gene, CDR3 protein, CDR3 DNA. D genes are given only for firm matches. Some rows have no size entry. The others give once, few or many, or a class for an expanded clone.

d_gene: TRBD2
v_gene: TRBV7-8
abundance: -
j_gene: TRBJ2-1
CDR3aa: CASSLGGRKGNEQFF
CDR3nt: TGTGCCAGCAGCTTAGGCGGGAGAAAGGGAAATGAGCAGTTCTTC

d_gene: TRBD1
v_gene: TRBV2
abundance: -
j_gene: TRBJ1-5
CDR3aa: CASSERGLGQPQHF
CDR3nt: TGTGCCAGCAGTGAGAGGGGGCTCGGTCAGCCCCAGCATTTT

d_gene: -
v_gene: TRBV12-5
abundance: -
j_gene: TRBJ1-1
CDR3aa: CASATLHQNTEAFF
CDR3nt: TGTGCTAGTGCAACCTTGCACCAAAACACTGAAGCTTTCTTT

d_gene: -
v_gene: TRBV29-1
abundance: -
j_gene: TRBJ1-3
CDR3aa: CSVVRNSGNTIYF
CDR3nt: TGCAGCGTTGTGCGGAACTCTGGAAACACCATATATTTT

d_gene: -
v_gene: TRBV29-1
abundance: -
j_gene: TRBJ1-1
CDR3aa: CSVVVPNTEAFF
CDR3nt: TGCAGCGTTGTCGTGCCGAACACTGAAGCTTTCTTT

d_gene: TRBD2
v_gene: TRBV11-2
abundance: -
j_gene: TRBJ2-3
CDR3aa: CASSLGELAGGPTDTQYF
CDR3nt: TGTGCCAGCAGCTTAGGGGAACTAGCGGGGGGGCCAACAGATACGCAGTATTTT

d_gene: TRBD1
v_gene: TRBV5-1
abundance: -
j_gene: TRBJ1-1
CDR3aa: CASSPQTGVRTEAFF
CDR3nt: TGCGCCAGCAGCCCCCAGACAGGGGTGCGCACTGAAGCTTTCTTT

d_gene: -
v_gene: TRBV28
abundance: -
j_gene: TRBJ1-6
CDR3aa: CASSPEIPYNSPLHF
CDR3nt: TGTGCCAGCAGTCCCGAAATCCCCTATAATTCACCCCTCCACTTT

d_gene: -
v_gene: TRBV18
abundance: -
j_gene: TRBJ2-5
CDR3aa: CASSPAGLQETQYF
CDR3nt: TGTGCCAGCTCACCGGCAGGGCTCCAAGAGACCCAGTACTTC

d_gene: -
v_gene: TRBV2
abundance: -
j_gene: TRBJ1-1
CDR3aa: CASTFQANTEAFF
CDR3nt: TGTGCCAGTACGTTCCAAGCAAACACTGAAGCTTTCTTT

d_gene: -
v_gene: TRBV7-2
abundance: -
j_gene: TRBJ2-7
CDR3aa: CASSPQGLSSYEQYF
CDR3nt: TGTGCCAGCAGCCCACAGGGCCTTAGCTCCTACGAGCAGTACTTC

d_gene: -
v_gene: TRBV6-1
abundance: -
j_gene: TRBJ1-6
CDR3aa: CAGRTDDNSPLHF
CDR3nt: TGTGCCGGTAGGACGGACGATAATTCACCCCTCCACTTT

d_gene: -
v_gene: TRBV30
abundance: -
j_gene: TRBJ1-6
CDR3aa: CAWSPLGRGNSPLHF
CDR3nt: TGTGCCTGGAGTCCCCTAGGGAGGGGGAATTCACCCCTCCACTTT

d_gene: -
v_gene: TRBV5-1
abundance: -
j_gene: TRBJ1-2
CDR3aa: CASSLASDGYGYTF
CDR3nt: TGCGCCAGCAGCTTGGCGTCAGACGGTTATGGCTACACCTTC

d_gene: TRBD2
v_gene: TRBV5-1
abundance: -
j_gene: TRBJ2-1
CDR3aa: CASRFGLAGDNEQFF
CDR3nt: TGCGCCAGCAGGTTTGGACTAGCGGGGGACAATGAGCAGTTCTTC

d_gene: -
v_gene: TRBV5-1
abundance: -
j_gene: TRBJ2-1
CDR3aa: CASGNPSDNEQFF
CDR3nt: TGCGCCAGCGGGAATCCAAGTGACAATGAGCAGTTCTTC

d_gene: -
v_gene: TRBV7-2
abundance: -
j_gene: TRBJ2-2
CDR3aa: CASSFSGNTGELFF
CDR3nt: TGTGCCAGCAGTTTTAGCGGGAACACCGGGGAGCTGTTTTTT

d_gene: TRBD1
v_gene: TRBV19
abundance: -
j_gene: TRBJ2-7
CDR3aa: CASREAGTGYYEQYF
CDR3nt: TGTGCCAGTAGGGAGGCCGGGACAGGGTACTACGAGCAGTACTTC

d_gene: TRBD1
v_gene: TRBV13
abundance: once
j_gene: TRBJ1-6
CDR3aa: CASSIQTGVTYNSPLHF
CDR3nt: TGTGCCAGCAGCATACAGACAGGGGTCACCTATAATTCACCCCTCCACTTT

d_gene: TRBD2
v_gene: TRBV7-9
abundance: -
j_gene: TRBJ2-2
CDR3aa: CASSLSGSVTGELFF
CDR3nt: TGTGCCAGCAGCTTAAGCGGGAGTGTCACCGGGGAGCTGTTTTTT

d_gene: -
v_gene: TRBV30
abundance: -
j_gene: TRBJ2-5
CDR3aa: CAWSVWSGQETQYF
CDR3nt: TGTGCCTGGAGTGTATGGTCAGGGCAAGAGACCCAGTACTTC

d_gene: TRBD1
v_gene: TRBV4-1
abundance: few
j_gene: TRBJ1-2
CDR3aa: CASSHPGQGYGYTF
CDR3nt: TGCGCCAGCAGCCATCCAGGACAGGGCTATGGCTACACCTTC

d_gene: -
v_gene: TRBV28
abundance: -
j_gene: TRBJ2-7
CDR3aa: CASSFSRGGYEQYF
CDR3nt: TGTGCCAGCAGTTTCTCCCGCGGAGGCTACGAGCAGTACTTC

d_gene: -
v_gene: TRBV10-3
abundance: -
j_gene: TRBJ1-1
CDR3aa: CATNTDYREMNTEAFF
CDR3nt: TGTGCCACCAATACCGATTACAGGGAGATGAACACTGAAGCTTTCTTT

d_gene: -
v_gene: TRBV5-1
abundance: -
j_gene: TRBJ1-1
CDR3aa: CASSSGKGNTEAFF
CDR3nt: TGCGCCAGCAGCTCAGGGAAGGGAAACACTGAAGCTTTCTTT

d_gene: -
v_gene: TRBV30
abundance: -
j_gene: TRBJ2-7
CDR3aa: CAWSVKGTLTYEQYF
CDR3nt: TGTGCCTGGAGTGTAAAGGGCACGTTGACCTACGAGCAGTACTTC